This T cell receptor beta chain originates from a study of early T cells in non-severe SARS-CoV-2 infection. For the study at large: Bulk RNA taken from unsorted whole blood was sequenced, leaving chains unpaired.

General study findings and limits: Reliance on VDJdb matching favored anti-spike CD8 responses; private and CD4 specificities were missed.

The sample holds many counts of this clonotype. The antigen is not known. Germline CDR1 reads SGHDT; CDR2 reads YYEEEE. The CDR3 has 14 amino acids. V was trimmed by 2 bases and J by 2 bases, leaving 8 bases between them. Each cDNA molecule carried a unique molecular identifier. TCRdb reprocessed the 5' RACE reads via MiXCR and lists one record per CDR3 protein. The sample includes some 120,000 distinct CDR3 sequences, under 15% of them seen just once. Sequencing was done on a sample of whole blood. This chain joins TRBV5-6 and TRBJ1-5; unclear D gene. This clonotype was sampled from an adult who was a healthcare worker with PCR-confirmed SARS-CoV-2 infection or an uninfected control (not recorded which). CDR3 DNA sequence: TGTGCCAGCAGCTTTCGATATGGCAATCAGCCCCAGCATTTT. Its translation: CASSFRYGNQPQHF.